This T cell receptor beta chain was sequenced during a study of blood T cell repertoires in COVID-19. The protocol was immunoSEQ multiplex PCR, while the TCRdb copy is restricted to in-frame clones and leaves out a portion. The table lists 100,000 to 150,000 clones, 70% to 80% of them singletons. This CDR3 is built from 13 residues. The V gene lost 4 bases and the J gene lost 5 bases, with 11 bases spanning the gap. Germline V gene data show CDR1 as LNHDA and CDR2 as SQIVND (reference sequence). The V call is TRBV19, the J call TRBJ1-2; D is undetermined. Sample: peripheral blood. This TCR was recovered from a man between 35 and 55 years old with active or convalescent COVID-19. The CDR3 DNA reads as TGTGCCAGTAGTAAAGGCCAGGCTTATGGCTACACCTTC. This codes for CASSKGQAYGYTF. The complete variable domain, with remaining parts taken from reference TRBV19 and TRBJ1-2, reads DGGITQSPKYLFRKEGQNVTLSCEQNLNHDAMYWYRQDPGQGLRLIYYSQIVNDFQKGDIAEGYSVSREKKESFPLTVTSAQKNPTAFYLCASSKGQAYGYTFGSGTRLTVV.